This TCR beta chain was documented in a study of response to subunit inactivated influenza vaccine (dated by TCRdb to about 2018). For the wider study: Deep quantitative profiling of the T cell receptor repertoire was used in the study to follow responses to a trivalent subunit inactivated influenza vaccine.

General conclusions and limits of the study: The authors suggested that each seasonal influenza vaccination may recruit only a limited number of new T cells.

The library was built by means of RT-PCR. Sequenced on an Illumina HiSeq 2500. The public reads were quality trimmed at Q25 with fastp and then assembled into clones with MiXCR by TCRdb, keeping productive beta chains. CDR3 protein sequences are deduplicated, and each keeps its most common genes and DNA. In this sample the table shows roughly 700,000 distinct CDR3 sequences, about 14% of which occur a single time. The ten largest clones capture around 6.5% of the sample. Deletion took 5 bases off V and 0 bases off J, with a span of 12 bases between the germline ends. CDR1 and CDR2 are drawn from the germline V gene: SGHRS, YFSETQ. From its cysteine to its phenylalanine, the CDR3 spans 14 amino acids. Of the read, only the CDR3 DNA is kept; its 42 bases are in frame from base 1. This clonotype turned up a few times. There is no known antigen for this receptor. Base quality data are lacking; no much larger clone is found one base away.

The receptor comes from a man aged 50-60 years who received an inactivated influenza vaccine. Donor details come from another sample of the same person, matched by shared clones. This sequence uses TRBV5-1 and TRBJ2-7, with the D call perhaps TRBD1 or TRBD2, each one matching 5 bases. The sequencing here drew on PBMCs from blood, taken 14 days before vaccination. The DNA reads TGCGCCAGCAGACGGGACGGCGGCTCCTACGAGCAGTACTTC. Its protein reads: CASRRDGGSYEQYF.